These 27 T cell receptor beta chains came from one sample sequenced in a study of T cell responses to AZD1222 COVID-19 vaccine. Sequencing used immunoSEQ multiplex PCR; TCRdb keeps in-frame clones, though not all of them. This table holds 150,000 to 200,000 clones, less than 95% found once. Material: peripheral blood, obtained on day 0 of AZD1222 vaccination. The receptor set was obtained from an adult in good health.

V and J are TRBV6-1 and TRBJ2-7; 7 bases fit TRBD2. The trim removed 2 bases at V and 0 bases at J, leaving 4 bases unmatched. CDR3 length equals 15 residues. The V gene's germline CDR1 is MNHNS and CDR2 SASEGT. The CDR3: CASSESLAVSYEQYF. As DNA, the CDR3 is TGTGCCAGCAGTGAATCGCTAGCGGTCTCCTACGAGCAGTACTTC.

The chain couples TRBV7-3 to TRBJ2-1, with TRBD2 matching 7 bases. The ends lost 6 bases at V and 5 bases at J; junction bases unmatched: 1. The CDR3 spans 12 residues. The germline gives CDR1 SGHTA, CDR2 FQGTGA. The CDR3 DNA follows: TGTGCCAGCAGAGGACTAGACAATGAGCAGTTCTTC. This gives the protein CASRGLDNEQFF.

The chain recombines TRBV7-6 with TRBJ2-7; D is uncertain. V was shortened by 4 bases and J by 7 bases, with 11 bases between the two germline ends. CDR3 length: 12 residues. Per the germline V gene, CDR1 is SGHVS and CDR2 is FNYEAQ. DNA for the CDR3: TGTGCCAGCAGCTCCCCTTTTATGGAGCAGTACTTC. It is translated as CASSSPFMEQYF. The full variable domain, rest sourced from reference TRBV7-6 and TRBJ2-7, is GAGVSQSPRYKVTKRGQDVALRCDPISGHVSLYWYRQALGQGPEFLTYFNYEAQQDKSGLPNDRFSAERPEGSISTLTIQRTEQRDSAMYRCASSSPFMEQYFGPGTRLTVT.

This chain uses TRBV27 with TRBJ1-4; 7 nucleotides align to TRBD1. With V trimmed by 5 bases and J by 0 bases, 6 bases remained unmatched. Germline V gives CDR1 MNHEY, CDR2 SMNVEV (reference sequence). This CDR3 has 16 amino acids. The DNA for the CDR3 is TGTGCCAGCAGTAAGAACAGGGGTGCAACTAATGAAAAACTGTTTTTT. Translation gives CASSKNRGATNEKLFF.

The chain employs TRBV5-4 and TRBJ2-4; no firm D call. The V gene's germline CDR1 is SGHNT and CDR2 YYREEE (reference sequence). The CDR3 contains 16 residues. V was pared by 4 bases and J by 0 bases, with 14 bases between. The CDR3 DNA reads TGTGCCAGCAGCCTGGGTTCAAATCTAGCCAAAAACATTCAGTACTTC. This gives the protein CASSLGSNLAKNIQYF.

This clone was seen more than once but under ten times. This rearrangement joins TRBV7-8 to TRBJ1-4; maybe TRBD1 (6 bases). Germline CDR1 is SGHVS and CDR2 is FQNEAQ. This CDR3 has 15 residues. V shed 5 bases and J shed 2 bases, with 12 bases lying between them. DNA for the CDR3: TGTGCCAGCAGCAAGAACAGGGCCACTAATGAAAAACTGTTTTTT. Protein sequence: CASSKNRATNEKLFF.

The chain recombines TRBV29-1 with TRBJ1-5; D is ambiguous. The CDR3 contains 16 residues. V lost 8 bases and J lost 2, with 22 bases in between. The germline gives CDR1 SQVTM, CDR2 ANQGSEA. The CDR3 reads CSLSGGSVWGNQPQHF. The CDR3 DNA reads as TGCAGCTTATCGGGTGGGTCGGTGTGGGGCAATCAGCCCCAGCATTTT. Drawing the rest from reference TRBV29-1 and TRBJ1-5, the complete variable domain is SAVISQKPSRDICQRGTSLTIQCQVDSQVTMMFWYRQQPGQSLTLIATANQGSEATYESGFVIDKFPISRPNLTFSTLTVSNMSPEDSSIYLCSLSGGSVWGNQPQHFGDGTRLSIL.

The rearrangement uses TRBV6-2 or TRBV6-3 and TRBJ1-5; D remains ambiguous. This CDR3 is built from 14 residues. The V end was cut by 2 bases, the J end by 4 bases, with 9 bases between. Germline V gene lookup returns CDR1 MNHEY and CDR2 SVGEGT. Here the CDR3 DNA reads TGTGCCAGCAGTTACGGGGTGAGGAATCAGCCCCAGCATTTT. It specifies CASSYGVRNQPQHF.

J is TRBJ1-2 and V is TRBV27, with TRBD1 matching over 11 bases. V lost 2 bases and J lost 6; bases outside the gene matches: 5. This CDR3 has 15 residues. The germline gives CDR1 MNHEY, CDR2 SMNVEV (reference sequence). The CDR3 reads CASSLTGTGGNGYTF. The CDR3 DNA reads TGTGCCAGCAGTTTAACCGGGACAGGGGGTAATGGCTACACCTTC.

This sequence joins TRBV18 and TRBJ1-3; D gene uncertain. Trimming shortened V by 3 bases and J by 0 bases, and 6 bases separated the two germline ends. The CDR3 totals 14 residues. Germline CDR1 is KGHSH and CDR2 is LQKENI. CDR3 sequence reads: CASSPENSGNTIYF. CDR3 nucleotide sequence: TGTGCCAGCTCACCTGAGAACTCTGGAAACACCATATATTTT.

The chain recombines TRBV19 with TRBJ1-3; D is ambiguous. The CDR3 runs 12 residues. V lost 4 bases to trimming and J lost 4 bases, with 5 bases between them. Germline CDR1 is LNHDA and CDR2 is SQIVND (reference sequence). The CDR3 loop reads CASSKQGNTIYF. CDR3 sequence (DNA): TGTGCCAGTAGTAAACAGGGAAACACCATATATTTT.

The rearrangement uses TRBV7-9 and TRBJ1-5; a weak D match, TRBD1 (5 bases). The CDR3 has 16 residues. Germline CDR1 is SEHNR and CDR2 is FQNEAQ (reference sequence). V was pared by 0 bases and J by 0 bases, with 9 bases between. The CDR3 here is CASSLAGVGSNQPQHF. Here the CDR3 DNA reads TGTGCCAGCAGCTTAGCGGGGGTAGGTAGCAATCAGCCCCAGCATTTT.

The J gene is TRBJ1-6, the V gene TRBV9; TRBD1 is a possible D gene (6 bases). CDR1 is SGDLS, CDR2 YYNGEE, per germline. Trimming pared 4 bases from V and 9 bases from J, leaving 17 bases between. The CDR3 runs 15 residues. CDR3 in DNA: TGTGCCAGCAGCCCACCCGGGGGGCGGCTTTCACCCCTCCACTTT. It yields the protein CASSPPGGRLSPLHF.

The chain links TRBV15 to TRBJ2-2, with 7 positions matching TRBD1. The CDR3 contains 17 residues. Germline-derived CDR1 and CDR2 are LNHNV and YYDKDF (reference sequence). V lost 8 bases, J lost 4 bases, and 16 bases stayed unmatched. CDR3 loop: CATADRVSNRVTGELFF. The CDR3 DNA reads as TGTGCCACCGCCGACAGGGTCAGTAATAGAGTCACCGGGGAGCTGTTTTTT.

The chain links TRBV4-1 to TRBJ2-3; D gene uncertain. There are 15 residues in the CDR3. V was trimmed by 5 bases and J by 4 bases, leaving 16 bases between them. Germline CDR1 is MGHRA and CDR2 is YSYEKL. CDR3 sequence: CASSWTLSQADTQYF. The CDR3, as DNA: TGCGCCAGCAGCTGGACCCTTAGCCAGGCAGATACGCAGTATTTT.

The chain recombines TRBV9 with TRBJ2-3, with 13 bases identical to TRBD2. The J segment lost 3 bases and the V segment lost 5 bases, leaving 9 bases of the junction unmatched. In germline, CDR1 is SGDLS, CDR2 YYNGEE. The CDR3 runs 17 residues. CDR3 protein: CASSEQELAGGTDTQYF. As DNA, the CDR3 is TGTGCCAGCAGTGAACAAGAACTAGCGGGGGGGACAGATACGCAGTATTTT.

This chain uses TRBV28 with TRBJ1-1; D not resolved. This CDR3 comprises 12 residues. Germline V gene data show CDR1 as MDHEN and CDR2 as SYDVKM. The V end was cut by 6 bases, the J end by 0 bases, with 5 bases between. The CDR3 DNA sequence: TGTGCCAGCAGGTCGGTGAACACTGAAGCTTTCTTT. This codes for CASRSVNTEAFF.

The J gene is TRBJ1-4, the V gene TRBV27; 9 positions match TRBD1. V gave up 5 bases and J gave up 13 bases; unmatched junction bases: 5. CDR1 is MNHEY, CDR2 SMNVEV, per germline (reference sequence). This CDR3 contains 12 residues. The CDR3 protein is CASSRGQGRLFF. CDR3 nucleotides: TGTGCCAGCAGTCGCGGACAGGGGCGACTGTTTTTT.

The chain links TRBV7-3 to TRBJ1-6, with D maybe TRBD1 (6 bases). Germline V gene data show CDR1 as SGHTA and CDR2 as FQGTGA. The CDR3 extends over 15 amino acids. V lost 2 bases and J 6 bases, leaving 11 bases between the germline ends. CDR3 sequence reads: CASSLGGGPNSPLHF. CDR3 DNA sequence: TGTGCCAGCAGCTTAGGCGGGGGCCCTAATTCACCCCTCCACTTT.

The J gene is TRBJ2-7, the V gene TRBV25-1, with D perhaps given as TRBD1 or TRBD2 (6 bases each). This CDR3 is built from 12 residues. V dropped 7 bases and J dropped 3 bases, with 10 bases sitting between them. The V gene's germline CDR1 is MGHDK and CDR2 SYGVNS. The CDR3 DNA reads as TGTGCCAGCACTGGGGGGCACTACGAGCAGTACTTC. Protein: CASTGGHYEQYF.

This rearrangement joins TRBV19 to TRBJ1-1, with D tentatively TRBD1 (5 bases). CDR3 length: 15 residues. Trimming removed 4 bases at V and 3 bases at J, with 15 bases between. Germline-derived CDR1 and CDR2 are LNHDA and SQIVND (reference sequence). This chain's CDR3 is CASSTPQWGDTEAFF. CDR3 DNA: TGTGCCAGTAGTACCCCACAGTGGGGGGACACTGAAGCTTTCTTT.

The table lists this clone with a count of one. CDR3 amino acids: CASSLVRGAYNEQFF. As DNA, the CDR3 is TGTGCCAGCAGCTTAGTGCGGGGGGCCTACAATGAGCAGTTCTTC. J is TRBJ2-1 and V is TRBV7-2, with 8 bases that match TRBD2. This CDR3 region has 15 residues. Germline CDR1 SGHTA, CDR2 FQGNSA. V shed 1 base, J shed 2 bases, and the junction held 1 base outside the gene matches. Looking up the rest from reference TRBV7-2 and TRBJ2-1 gives the full variable domain: GAGVSQSPSNKVTEKGKDVELRCDPISGHTALYWYRQSLGQGLEFLIYFQGNSAPDKSGLPSDRFSAERTGGSVSTLTIQRTQQEDSAVYLCASSLVRGAYNEQFFGPGTRLTVL.

This chain joins TRBV19 and TRBJ2-3, with TRBD2 as a possible D gene (6 bases). Germline assignment: CDR1 LNHDA and CDR2 SQIVND (reference sequence). The ends were cut back, 4 bases at V and 2 bases at J, with 13 bases in the middle. CDR3 length: 15 residues. The CDR3 sequence: CASSTAGRPTDTQYF. CDR3 DNA sequence: TGTGCCAGTAGTACGGCGGGAAGGCCCACAGATACGCAGTATTTT.

The CDR3 sequence: CASSPERTTDTQYF. For the CDR3, the DNA is TGTGCCAGCTCACCGGAGCGGACCACAGATACGCAGTATTTT. The rearrangement uses TRBV18 and TRBJ2-3; D perhaps matches TRBD2 (5 bases). From germline, CDR1 is KGHSH and CDR2 LQKENI. The CDR3 totals 14 residues. V lost 3 bases to trimming and J lost 2 bases, with 9 bases between them.

This chain links TRBV5-1 with TRBJ2-1; 12 nucleotides match TRBD2. Germline V gives CDR1 SGHRS, CDR2 YFSETQ. This CDR3 has 15 residues. The V segment lost 3 bases and the J segment 4 bases; nucleotides outside the gene matches: 2. The chain's CDR3 is CASSSSGGAYNEQFF. The CDR3 DNA is TGCGCCAGCAGCTCTAGCGGGGGGGCTTACAATGAGCAGTTCTTC.

The chain combines TRBV6-5 with TRBJ1-2, with D perhaps TRBD1 (6 bases). The germline V gene has CDR1 MNHEY and CDR2 SVGAGI. Deletions cut 7 bases from V and 0 bases from J, with 15 bases between. This CDR3 is built from 15 residues. The CDR3 DNA reads as TGTGCCAGCAACGCACAGGGTGGGACTAACTATGGCTACACCTTC. Translation: CASNAQGGTNYGYTF.

V usage is TRBV5-8 and J usage is TRBJ2-3; 8 bases are a match to TRBD1. In germline, CDR1 is SGHTS, CDR2 YDEGEE. J was trimmed by 5 bases and V by 4 bases; bases with no gene match: 12. The CDR3 consists of 16 residues. CDR3 region: CASSLWTGKGGDTQYF. CDR3 DNA: TGTGCCAGCAGCCTATGGACAGGGAAGGGTGGAGATACGCAGTATTTT. Looking up the rest from reference TRBV5-8 and TRBJ2-3 gives the full variable domain: EAGVTQSPTHLIKTRGQQATLRCSPISGHTSVYWYQQALGLGLQFLLWYDEGEERNRGNFPPRFSGRQFPNYSSELNVNALELEDSALYLCASSLWTGKGGDTQYFGPGTRLTVL.